This T cell receptor beta chain was observed in a study of Graves' ophthalmopathy and Graves' hyperthyroidism (dated by TCRdb to 2016 to 2019). For context, the study as a whole: Peripheral blood was collected at initial diagnosis, before any treatment. The study used TCR beta repertoire signatures to distinguish Graves' ophthalmopathy from Graves' hyperthyroidism and to predict progression to ophthalmopathy. In total, some 130 blood samples were TCR-sequenced: 43 ophthalmopathy, around 75 hyperthyroidism and some 17 hyperthyroidism-to-ophthalmopathy patients. To explore V-J signatures that distinguish ophthalmopathy from hyperthyroidism, a discovery set of 90 to 100 patients was enrolled, made up of roughly 41 with ophthalmopathy and roughly 55 with stable hyperthyroidism. An independent validation cohort comprised 18 hyperthyroidism patients and over 15 patients who later progressed from hyperthyroidism to ophthalmopathy. In more than five hyperthyroidism patients, the T-cell repertoires found in thyroid tissue were compared with those found in blood. Once sampling was done, hyperthyroidism patients were given methimazole at a starting dose of 30 mg daily, while ophthalmopathy patients were given high-dose intravenous methylprednisolone. The approximately 90 discovery patients were divided at random into training and test sets in a 7:3 ratio.

General study outcomes and caveats: Sample size was not statistically predetermined, and group allocation was not concealed from the investigators. In validation, the model predicted ophthalmopathy progression with more than 70% sensitivity and about 77% specificity; some 13 predicted patients were CT-confirmed with GO in a median of around 6 months. Most expanded thyroid clonotypes with a frequency above 0.001 also appeared in blood, which suggests that blood repertoires may reflect the immune response in the thyroid. In cross-validation, the 13-signature model distinguished ophthalmopathy from stable hyperthyroidism with 85% to 90% sensitivity and about 84% specificity, and in the test set the corresponding values were approximately 80% and 75%.

Taken from cysteine to phenylalanine, the CDR3 has 14 residues. The read is trimmed to its CDR3 DNA, 42 bases read in frame from base 1. CDR1 MDHEN and CDR2 SYDVKM were looked up in the germline V gene. This clonotype occurred once. This receptor's antigen is unknown. Base qualities were left out, and no much larger clone turns up one base away. Weak support is all one read offers. Ophthalmopathy patients were characterized by moderately to severely active disease, a Clinical Activity Score of at least 3, a NOSPECS grade of at least 4, and a disease duration under 3 months. Patients with other autoimmune diseases, uncontrolled infections, pregnancy or lactation were excluded. Clinical symptoms, serum thyroxine, TRAb, thyroid ultrasound and orbital computed tomography were used for diagnosis. Ficoll-Paque density gradient centrifugation was used to isolate PBMCs from 8 to 10 ml of fresh peripheral blood. Trizol reagent was used to extract the total RNA, and its quality was then checked on an Agilent 2100 Bioanalyzer.

For repertoire sequencing, the TCR beta CDR3 regions were amplified from RNA transcripts. The first round was an RT-PCR using HTBI primers with the Qiagen OneStep RT-PCR kit, and this first round was followed by a second-round multiplex PCR, then size selection and purification. Libraries were sequenced on an Illumina HiSeq2000 using paired-end 100 bp reads. Under the source paper's analysis protocol: SOAPnuke was used for read processing, and reads with adapters, uncalled bases, a mean Phred below 15, or no exact constant-primer or identifier match were discarded. High-quality paired reads were merged with COPE v1.2.5. Each unique nucleotide sequence was treated as a clonotype, and MiTCR v1.1 was used to align the clonotypes to the IMGT TRB V, D and J references. The analysis was limited to V-J combinations with a frequency above 0.0001, which together covered 99% to 99.2% of repertoires. For each V-J combination, a TCR clonal expansion and chaos score was defined as F50 clonal expansion divided by the chaos observed in the TCRdist matrix. Welch's t-statistics and random forest were used to narrow the features down to about a dozen V-J combinations, which were then fed into a naive Bayes classifier. The similarity between thyroid and blood repertoires was quantified using the Morisita-Horn index. TCRdb trimmed the raw reads at Q25, called clones with MiXCR and kept productive beta chains. Entries are consolidated by CDR3 protein sequence, retaining the most common genes and DNA. The V and J calls reflect TCRdb's pipeline rather than the authors' work. The sample table lists approximately 160,000 distinct CDR3 sequences, approximately 38% of them with a count of one. The top ten constitute 5.8% of the sample.

This receptor chain uses TRBV28 and TRBJ2-5, with the D gene too uncertain to name. The DNA end lines up better with TRBJ2-7; the J call may be wrong. The sample was peripheral blood. The TCR sequence derives from a woman aged 40-49 years with Graves' ophthalmopathy. Donor details come from another sample of the same person, matched by shared clones. The nucleotide sequence reads TGTGCCAGCAGTTTAGCCGCCGGGTCCCACGAGCAGTACTTC. Translated, this gives CASSLAAGSHEQYF.